The clone carrying this T cell receptor (beta chain) was counted only a few times. Its specificity is unknown. With 10-nucleotide random UMIs included, cDNA was synthesized by 5'RACE. Per sequencing run, 15-18 subjects together gave over 180 million TCR-beta sequences. A single record per CDR3 protein comes from TCRdb applying MiXCR to the 5' RACE reads. This table has 65,000 to 80,000 distinct CDR3 sequences, roughly a sixth appearing once. Trimming cost V 7 bases and J 7 bases; bases outside gene matches: 8. CDR3 length: 14 amino acids. CDR1 and CDR2 (germline): DFQATT, SNEGSKA (reference sequence). The data are from a study of neurological immune-mediated disorders. Study-wide results and caveats: HTLV-1-associated myelopathy ranked highest for TCR clonal expansion and multiple sclerosis lowest, beneath healthy controls.

Unsorted libraries were derived from 2 million PBMCs stored at -80 C. The specimen was PBMCs. V usage is TRBV20-1 and J usage is TRBJ2-1; 12 nucleotides agree with TRBD2. This clonotype originated in a woman in her thirties or forties in good health. The CDR3 coding sequence is TGCAGTGTCCCGCCTAGCGGGAGGGCGAATGAGCAGTTCTTC. This translates into CSVPPSGRANEQFF.